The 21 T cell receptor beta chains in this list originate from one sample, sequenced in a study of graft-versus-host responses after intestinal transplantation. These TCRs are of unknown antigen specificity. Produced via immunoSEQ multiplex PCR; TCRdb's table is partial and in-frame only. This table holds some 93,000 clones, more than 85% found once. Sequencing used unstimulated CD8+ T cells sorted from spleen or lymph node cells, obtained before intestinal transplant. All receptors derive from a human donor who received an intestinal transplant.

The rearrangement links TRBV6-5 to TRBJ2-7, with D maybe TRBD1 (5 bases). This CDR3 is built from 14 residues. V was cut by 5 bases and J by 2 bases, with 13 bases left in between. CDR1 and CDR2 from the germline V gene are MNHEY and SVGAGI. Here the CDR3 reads CASSMLDSPYEQYF. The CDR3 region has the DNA TGTGCCAGCAGTATGCTAGACAGCCCCTACGAGCAGTACTTC.

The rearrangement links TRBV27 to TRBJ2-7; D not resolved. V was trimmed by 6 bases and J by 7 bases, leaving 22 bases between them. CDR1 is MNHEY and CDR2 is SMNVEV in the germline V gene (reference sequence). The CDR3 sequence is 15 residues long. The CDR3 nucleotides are TGTGCCAGCAGCCCACTCCCGCAGTCGCCGAGGGAGCAGTACTTC. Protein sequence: CASSPLPQSPREQYF.

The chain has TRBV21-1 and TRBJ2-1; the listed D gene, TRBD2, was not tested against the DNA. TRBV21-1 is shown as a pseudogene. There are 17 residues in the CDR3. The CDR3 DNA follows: TGTGCCGCTCAGCAAAGGGGTAGCGGGAGCTCCTACAATGAGCAGTTCTTC. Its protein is CAAQQRGSGSSYNEQFF.

The CDR3 bases are TGTGCCAGCAGTGAAAAACGTGGGGCCAGAAGGGGTCTGAACACTGAAGCTTTCTTT. This codes for CASSEKRGARRGLNTEAFF. The chain carries TRBV6-1 and TRBJ1-1; maybe TRBD1 (5 bases). The ends were cut back, 2 bases at V and 0 bases at J, with 22 bases in the middle. There are 19 residues in the CDR3. Per germline, CDR1 MNHNS and CDR2 SASEGT.

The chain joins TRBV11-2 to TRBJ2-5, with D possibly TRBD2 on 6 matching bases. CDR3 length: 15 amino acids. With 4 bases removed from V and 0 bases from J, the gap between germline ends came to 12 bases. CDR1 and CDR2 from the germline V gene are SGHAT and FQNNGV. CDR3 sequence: CASSSGLFYQETQYF. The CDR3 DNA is TGTGCCAGCAGCTCCGGACTATTCTACCAAGAGACCCAGTACTTC.

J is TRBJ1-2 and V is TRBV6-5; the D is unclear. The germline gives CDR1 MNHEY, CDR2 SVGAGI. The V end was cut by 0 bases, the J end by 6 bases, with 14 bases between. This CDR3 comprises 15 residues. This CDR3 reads CASSYSNVREDGYTF. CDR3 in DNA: TGTGCCAGCAGTTACTCTAATGTAAGGGAGGATGGCTACACCTTC.

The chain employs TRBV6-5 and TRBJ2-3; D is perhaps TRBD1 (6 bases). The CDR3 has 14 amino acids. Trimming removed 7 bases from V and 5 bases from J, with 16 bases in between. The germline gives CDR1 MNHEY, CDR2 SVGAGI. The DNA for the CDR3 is TGTGCCAGCAACCAACAGGGTACGAGAGATACGCAGTATTTT. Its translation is CASNQQGTRDTQYF.

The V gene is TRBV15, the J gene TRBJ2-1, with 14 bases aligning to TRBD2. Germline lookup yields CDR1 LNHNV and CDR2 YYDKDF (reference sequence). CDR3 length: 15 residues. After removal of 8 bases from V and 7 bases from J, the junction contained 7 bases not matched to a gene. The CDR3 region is CATATSGRGWNEQFF. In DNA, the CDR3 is TGTGCCACCGCGACTAGCGGGAGGGGTTGGAATGAGCAGTTCTTC.

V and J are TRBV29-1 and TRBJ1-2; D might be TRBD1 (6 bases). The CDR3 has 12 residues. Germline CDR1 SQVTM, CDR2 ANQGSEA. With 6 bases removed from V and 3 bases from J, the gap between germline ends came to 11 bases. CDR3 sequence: CSVDDRHYGYTF. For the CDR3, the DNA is TGCAGCGTAGATGACAGGCACTATGGCTACACCTTC.

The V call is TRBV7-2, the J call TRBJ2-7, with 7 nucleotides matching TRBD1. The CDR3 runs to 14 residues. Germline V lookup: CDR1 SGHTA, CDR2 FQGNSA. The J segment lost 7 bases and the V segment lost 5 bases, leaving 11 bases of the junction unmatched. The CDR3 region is CASSPRRTGGEQYF. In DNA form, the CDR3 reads TGTGCCAGCAGCCCACGAAGGACAGGCGGAGAGCAGTACTTC.

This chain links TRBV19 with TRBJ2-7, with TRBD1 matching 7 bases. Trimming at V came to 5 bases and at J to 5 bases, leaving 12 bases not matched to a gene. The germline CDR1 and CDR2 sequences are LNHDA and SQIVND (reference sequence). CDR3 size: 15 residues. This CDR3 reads CASSPDRELSHEQYF. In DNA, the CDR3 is TGTGCCAGTAGTCCCGACAGGGAGTTATCCCACGAGCAGTACTTC.

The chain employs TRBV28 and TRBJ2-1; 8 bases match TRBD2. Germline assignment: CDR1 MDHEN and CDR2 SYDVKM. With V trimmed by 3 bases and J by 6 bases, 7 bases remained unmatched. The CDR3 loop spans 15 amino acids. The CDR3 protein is CASSFPREVGNEQFF. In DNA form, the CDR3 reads TGTGCCAGCAGTTTCCCGCGGGAGGTCGGCAATGAGCAGTTCTTC.

CDR3: CAWSKGRGTEAFF. The CDR3 nucleotides are TGTGCCTGGAGTAAAGGGAGGGGCACTGAAGCTTTCTTT. This chain uses TRBV30 with TRBJ1-1, with D possibly being TRBD1 (5 bases). The CDR3 consists of 13 residues. V was clipped by 2 bases and J by 4 bases, with 11 bases between them. In germline, CDR1 is GTSNPN, CDR2 SVGIG (reference sequence).

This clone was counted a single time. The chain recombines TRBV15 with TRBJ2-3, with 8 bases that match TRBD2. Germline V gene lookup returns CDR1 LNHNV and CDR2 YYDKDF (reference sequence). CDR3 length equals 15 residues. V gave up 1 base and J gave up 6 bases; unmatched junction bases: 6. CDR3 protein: CATSRAPGGRDTQYF. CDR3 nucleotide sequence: TGTGCCACCAGCAGAGCCCCGGGAGGGCGGGATACGCAGTATTTT.

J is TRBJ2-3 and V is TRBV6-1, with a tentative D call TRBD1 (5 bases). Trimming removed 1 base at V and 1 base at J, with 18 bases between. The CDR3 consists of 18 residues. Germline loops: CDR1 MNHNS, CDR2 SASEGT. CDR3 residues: CASSEVSIGHVGTDTQYF. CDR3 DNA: TGTGCCAGCAGTGAAGTTTCGATCGGACATGTGGGCACAGATACGCAGTATTTT.

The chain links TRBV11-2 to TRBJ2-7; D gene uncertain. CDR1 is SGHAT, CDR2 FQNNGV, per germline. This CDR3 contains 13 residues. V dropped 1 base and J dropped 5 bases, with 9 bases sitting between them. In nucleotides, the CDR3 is TGTGCCAGCAGCTTAGGGCCAGTCGACGAGCAGTACTTC. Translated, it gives CASSLGPVDEQYF.

The chain's CDR3 is CASSGREHTGELFF. CDR3 bases: TGTGCCAGCAGTGGGCGGGAACACACCGGGGAGCTGTTTTTT. The chain employs TRBV28 and TRBJ2-2, with D tentatively TRBD2 (6 bases). In germline, CDR1 is MDHEN, CDR2 SYDVKM. V was pared by 5 bases and J by 3 bases, with 10 bases between. CDR3 size: 14 residues. Full variable domain (rest looked up from reference TRBV28 and TRBJ2-2): DVKVTQSSRYLVKRTGEKVFLECVQDMDHENMFWYRQDPGLGLRLIYFSYDVKMKEKGDIPEGYSVSREKKERFSLILESASTNQTSMYLCASSGREHTGELFFGEGSRLTVL.

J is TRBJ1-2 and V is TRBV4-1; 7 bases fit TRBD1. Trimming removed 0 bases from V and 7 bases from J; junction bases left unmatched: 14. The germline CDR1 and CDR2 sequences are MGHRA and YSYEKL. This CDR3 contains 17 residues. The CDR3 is CASSQDRYRTGIGGYTF. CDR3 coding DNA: TGCGCCAGCAGCCAAGATCGTTATAGGACAGGTATCGGTGGCTACACCTTC.

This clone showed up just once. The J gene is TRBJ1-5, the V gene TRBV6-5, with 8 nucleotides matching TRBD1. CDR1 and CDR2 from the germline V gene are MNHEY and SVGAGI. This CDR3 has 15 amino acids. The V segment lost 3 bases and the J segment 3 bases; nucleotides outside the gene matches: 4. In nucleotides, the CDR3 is TGTGCCAGCAGTTATGGACAGGGCTCCAATCAGCCCCAGCATTTT. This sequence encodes CASSYGQGSNQPQHF.

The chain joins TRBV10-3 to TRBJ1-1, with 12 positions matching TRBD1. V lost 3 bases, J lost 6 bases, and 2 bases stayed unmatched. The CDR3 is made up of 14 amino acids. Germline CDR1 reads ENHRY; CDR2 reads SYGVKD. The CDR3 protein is CAISDGTGGSEAFF. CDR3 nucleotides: TGTGCCATCAGTGATGGGACAGGGGGCTCTGAAGCTTTCTTT.

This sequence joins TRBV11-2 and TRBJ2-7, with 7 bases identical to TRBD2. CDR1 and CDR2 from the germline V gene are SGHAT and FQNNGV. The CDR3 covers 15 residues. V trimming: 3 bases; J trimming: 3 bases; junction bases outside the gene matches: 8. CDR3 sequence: CASSFGTGGYYEQYF. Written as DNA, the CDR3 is TGTGCCAGCAGCTTCGGGACGGGGGGATACTACGAGCAGTACTTC.